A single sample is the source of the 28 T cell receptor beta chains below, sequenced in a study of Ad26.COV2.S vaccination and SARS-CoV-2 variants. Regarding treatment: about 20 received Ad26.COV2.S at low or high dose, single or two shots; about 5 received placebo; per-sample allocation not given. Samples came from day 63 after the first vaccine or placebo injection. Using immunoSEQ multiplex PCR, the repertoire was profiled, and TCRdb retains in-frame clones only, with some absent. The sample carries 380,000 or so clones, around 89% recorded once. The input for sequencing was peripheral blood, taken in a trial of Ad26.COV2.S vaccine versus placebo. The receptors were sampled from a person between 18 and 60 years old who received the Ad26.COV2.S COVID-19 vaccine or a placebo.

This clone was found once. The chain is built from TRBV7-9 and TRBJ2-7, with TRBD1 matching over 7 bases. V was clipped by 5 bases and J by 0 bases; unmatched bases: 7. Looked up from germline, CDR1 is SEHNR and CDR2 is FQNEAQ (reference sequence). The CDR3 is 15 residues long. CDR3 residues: CASSQTGLDSYEQYF. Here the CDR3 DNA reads TGTGCCAGCAGCCAGACAGGGTTGGACTCCTACGAGCAGTACTTC.

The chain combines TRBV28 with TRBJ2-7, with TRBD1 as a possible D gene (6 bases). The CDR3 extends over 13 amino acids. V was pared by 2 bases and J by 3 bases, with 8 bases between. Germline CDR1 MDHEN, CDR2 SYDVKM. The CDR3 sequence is CASSLGQNYEQYF. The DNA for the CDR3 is TGTGCCAGCAGTTTAGGACAGAACTACGAGCAGTACTTC.

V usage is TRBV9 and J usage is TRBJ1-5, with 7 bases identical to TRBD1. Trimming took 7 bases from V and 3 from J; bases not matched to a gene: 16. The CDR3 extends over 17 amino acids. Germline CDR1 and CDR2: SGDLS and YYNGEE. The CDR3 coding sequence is TGTGCCAGCTCAGAGGGGGCAAAACCCAGCCTCAATCAGCCCCAGCATTTT. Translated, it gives CASSEGAKPSLNQPQHF.

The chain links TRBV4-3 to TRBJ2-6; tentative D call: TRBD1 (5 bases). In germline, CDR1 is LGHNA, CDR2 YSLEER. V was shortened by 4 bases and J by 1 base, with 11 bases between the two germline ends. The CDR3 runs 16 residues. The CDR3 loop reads CASSPSPGSGANVLTF. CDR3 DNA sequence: TGCGCCAGCAGCCCTTCCCCAGGGTCTGGGGCCAACGTCCTGACTTTC.

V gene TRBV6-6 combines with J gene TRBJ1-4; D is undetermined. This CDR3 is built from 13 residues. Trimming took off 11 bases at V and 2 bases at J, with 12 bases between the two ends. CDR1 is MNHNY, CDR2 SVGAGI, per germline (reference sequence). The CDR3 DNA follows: TGTGCCTCTCAATTCGGCACTAATGAAAAACTGTTTTTT. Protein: CASQFGTNEKLFF.

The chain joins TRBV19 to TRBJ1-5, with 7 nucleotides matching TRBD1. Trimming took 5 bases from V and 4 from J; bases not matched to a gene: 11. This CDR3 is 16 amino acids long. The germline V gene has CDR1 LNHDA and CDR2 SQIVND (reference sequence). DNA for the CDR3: TGTGCCAGTAGTCAAAGACAGGGTTGGGGGAATCAGCCCCAGCATTTT. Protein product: CASSQRQGWGNQPQHF. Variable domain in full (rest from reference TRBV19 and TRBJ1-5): DGGITQSPKYLFRKEGQNVTLSCEQNLNHDAMYWYRQDPGQGLRLIYYSQIVNDFQKGDIAEGYSVSREKKESFPLTVTSAQKNPTAFYLCASSQRQGWGNQPQHFGDGTRLSIL.

In nucleotides, the CDR3 is TGTGCCAGTAGTATAGTGGTGGAGCGCAGAAATGAGCAGTTCTTC. Encoded protein: CASSIVVERRNEQFF. The chain has TRBV19 and TRBJ2-1; no clear D. V was trimmed by 1 base and J by 7 bases, leaving 14 bases between them. Germline V CDR1 and CDR2: LNHDA, SQIVND (reference sequence). This CDR3 region has 15 residues.

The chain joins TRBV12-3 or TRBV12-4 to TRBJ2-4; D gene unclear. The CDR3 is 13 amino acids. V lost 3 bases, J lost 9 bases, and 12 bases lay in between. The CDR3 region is CASSFGLRSIQYF. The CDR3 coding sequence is TGTGCCAGCAGTTTCGGTCTTAGGAGCATTCAGTACTTC.

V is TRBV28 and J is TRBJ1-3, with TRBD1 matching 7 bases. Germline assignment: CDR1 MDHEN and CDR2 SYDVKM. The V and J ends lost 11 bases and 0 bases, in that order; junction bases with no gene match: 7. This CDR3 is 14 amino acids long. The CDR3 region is CAVIQGISGNTIYF. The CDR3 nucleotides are TGTGCCGTAATACAGGGGATCTCTGGAAACACCATATATTTT.

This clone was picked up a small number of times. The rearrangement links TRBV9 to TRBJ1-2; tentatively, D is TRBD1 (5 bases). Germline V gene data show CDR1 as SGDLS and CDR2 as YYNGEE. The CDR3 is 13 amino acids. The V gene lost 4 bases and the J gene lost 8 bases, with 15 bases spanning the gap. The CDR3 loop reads CASSPSGRDGYTF. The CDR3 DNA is TGTGCCAGCAGCCCATCGGGTCGGGACGGCTACACCTTC.

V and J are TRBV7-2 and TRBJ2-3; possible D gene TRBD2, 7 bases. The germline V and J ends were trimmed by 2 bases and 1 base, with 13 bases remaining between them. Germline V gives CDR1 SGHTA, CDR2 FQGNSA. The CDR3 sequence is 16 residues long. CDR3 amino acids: CASSLRRGGGTDTQYF. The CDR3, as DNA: TGTGCCAGCAGCTTAAGGAGGGGGGGCGGCACAGATACGCAGTATTTT.

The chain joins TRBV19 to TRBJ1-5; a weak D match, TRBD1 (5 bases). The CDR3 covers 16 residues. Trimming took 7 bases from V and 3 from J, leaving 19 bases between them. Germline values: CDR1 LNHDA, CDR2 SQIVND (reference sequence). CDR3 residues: CASTRTVQGPNQPQHF. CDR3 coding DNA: TGTGCCAGTACCCGGACGGTTCAGGGTCCCAATCAGCCCCAGCATTTT.

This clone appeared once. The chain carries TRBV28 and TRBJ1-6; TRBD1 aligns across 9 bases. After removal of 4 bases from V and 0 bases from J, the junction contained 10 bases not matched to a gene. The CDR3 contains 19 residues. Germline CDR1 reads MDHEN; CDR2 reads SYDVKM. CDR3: CASSSVGTGTSSYNSPLHF. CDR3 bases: TGTGCCAGCAGTTCGGTTGGGACAGGGACGAGCTCCTATAATTCACCCCTCCACTTT.

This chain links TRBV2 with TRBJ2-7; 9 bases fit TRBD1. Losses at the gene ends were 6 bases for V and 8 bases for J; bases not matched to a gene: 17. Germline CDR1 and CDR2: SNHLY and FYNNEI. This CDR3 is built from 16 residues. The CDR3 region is CASRHSGAGTGLQQYF. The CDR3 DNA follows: TGTGCCAGCAGGCACAGTGGGGCCGGGACAGGGTTGCAGCAGTACTTC. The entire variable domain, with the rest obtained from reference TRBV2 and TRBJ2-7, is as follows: EPEVTQTPSHQVTQMGQEVILRCVPISNHLYFYWYRQILGQKVEFLVSFYNNEISEKSEIFDDQFSVERPDGSNFTLKIRSTKLEDSAMYFCASRHSGAGTGLQQYFGPGTRLTVT.

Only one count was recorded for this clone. Here the CDR3 reads CAINQGSYEQYF. CDR3 nucleotide sequence: TGTGCCATAAACCAGGGGTCCTACGAGCAGTACTTC. This chain joins TRBV28 and TRBJ2-7; D may be TRBD1 (6 bases). V lost 10 bases, J lost 1 base, and 11 bases lay in between. CDR1 and CDR2 from the germline V gene are MDHEN and SYDVKM. This CDR3 comprises 12 residues.

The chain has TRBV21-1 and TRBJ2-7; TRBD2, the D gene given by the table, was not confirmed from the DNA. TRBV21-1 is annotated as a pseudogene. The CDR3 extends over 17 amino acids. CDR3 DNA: TGTGCCAGCAGCACTCCGGGACTAGCGGGGGCTGTGTACGAGCAGTACTTC. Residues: CASSTPGLAGAVYEQYF.

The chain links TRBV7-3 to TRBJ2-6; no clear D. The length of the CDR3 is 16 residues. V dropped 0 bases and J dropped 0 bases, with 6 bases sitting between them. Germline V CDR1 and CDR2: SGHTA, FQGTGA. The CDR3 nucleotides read TGTGCCAGCAGCTTAACCGCAGGCTCTGGGGCCAACGTCCTGACTTTC. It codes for CASSLTAGSGANVLTF.

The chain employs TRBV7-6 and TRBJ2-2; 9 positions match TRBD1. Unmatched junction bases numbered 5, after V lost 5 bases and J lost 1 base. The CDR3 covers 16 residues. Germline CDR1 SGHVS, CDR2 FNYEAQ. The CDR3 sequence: CASSTRTGVNTGELFF. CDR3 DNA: TGTGCCAGCAGCACCAGGACAGGGGTGAACACCGGGGAGCTGTTTTTT.

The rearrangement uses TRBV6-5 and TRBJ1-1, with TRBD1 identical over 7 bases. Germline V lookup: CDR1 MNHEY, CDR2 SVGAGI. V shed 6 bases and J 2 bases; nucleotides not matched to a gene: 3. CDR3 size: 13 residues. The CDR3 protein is CASSGDRNTEAFF. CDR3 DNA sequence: TGTGCCAGCAGCGGGGACAGAAACACTGAAGCTTTCTTT.

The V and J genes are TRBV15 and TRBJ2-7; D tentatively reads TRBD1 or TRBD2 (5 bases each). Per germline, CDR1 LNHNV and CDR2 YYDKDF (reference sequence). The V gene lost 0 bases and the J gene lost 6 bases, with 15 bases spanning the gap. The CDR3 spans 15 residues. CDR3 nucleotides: TGTGCCACCAGCAGAGACGGGACCCCTCGGGCCGAGCAGTACTTC. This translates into CATSRDGTPRAEQYF.

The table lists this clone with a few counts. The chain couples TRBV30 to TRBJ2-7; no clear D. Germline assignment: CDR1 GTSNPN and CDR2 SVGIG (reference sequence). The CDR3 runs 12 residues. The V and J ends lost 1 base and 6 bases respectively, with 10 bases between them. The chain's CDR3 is CAWSGALREQYF. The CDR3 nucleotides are TGTGCCTGGAGTGGAGCGCTTCGCGAGCAGTACTTC.

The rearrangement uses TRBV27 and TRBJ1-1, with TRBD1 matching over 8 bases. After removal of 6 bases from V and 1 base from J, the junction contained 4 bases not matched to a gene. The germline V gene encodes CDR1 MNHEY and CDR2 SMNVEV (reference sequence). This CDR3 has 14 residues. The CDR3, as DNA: TGTGCCAGCAGCCAGGGGGCGCGGAACACTGAAGCTTTCTTT. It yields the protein CASSQGARNTEAFF.

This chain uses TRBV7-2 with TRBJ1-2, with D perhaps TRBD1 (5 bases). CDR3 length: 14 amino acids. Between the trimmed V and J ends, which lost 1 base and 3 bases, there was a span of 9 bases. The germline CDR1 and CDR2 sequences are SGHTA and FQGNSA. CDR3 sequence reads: CASSLVVGDYGYTF. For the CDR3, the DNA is TGTGCCAGCAGCTTAGTTGTGGGGGACTATGGCTACACCTTC.

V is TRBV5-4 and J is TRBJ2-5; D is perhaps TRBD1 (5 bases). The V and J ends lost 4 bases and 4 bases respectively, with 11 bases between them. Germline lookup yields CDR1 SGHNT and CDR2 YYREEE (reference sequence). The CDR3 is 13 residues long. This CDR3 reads CASSVDSGETQYF. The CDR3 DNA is TGTGCCAGCAGCGTAGACAGTGGAGAGACCCAGTACTTC.

The CDR3 loop is CASSVARPFERMNTGELFF. In DNA, the CDR3 is TGTGCCAGCAGCGTAGCTCGTCCGTTTGAGCGGATGAACACCGGGGAGCTGTTTTTT. The V gene is TRBV9, the J gene TRBJ2-2, with a possible D match to TRBD2 (5 bases). This CDR3 has 19 amino acids. The V gene's germline CDR1 is SGDLS and CDR2 YYNGEE. The germline V and J ends were trimmed by 0 bases and 1 base, with 19 bases remaining between them. Full variable domain (rest looked up from reference TRBV9 and TRBJ2-2): DSGVTQTPKHLITATGQRVTLRCSPRSGDLSVYWYQQSLDQGLQFLIQYYNGEERAKGNILERFSAQQFPDLHSELNLSSLELGDSALYFCASSVARPFERMNTGELFFGEGSRLTVL.

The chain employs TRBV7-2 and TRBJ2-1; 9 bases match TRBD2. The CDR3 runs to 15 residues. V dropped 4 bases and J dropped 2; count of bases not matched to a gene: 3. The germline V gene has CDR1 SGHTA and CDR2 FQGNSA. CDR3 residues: CASSYTSGPYNEQFF. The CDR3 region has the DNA TGTGCCAGCAGCTATACTAGCGGGCCCTACAATGAGCAGTTCTTC.

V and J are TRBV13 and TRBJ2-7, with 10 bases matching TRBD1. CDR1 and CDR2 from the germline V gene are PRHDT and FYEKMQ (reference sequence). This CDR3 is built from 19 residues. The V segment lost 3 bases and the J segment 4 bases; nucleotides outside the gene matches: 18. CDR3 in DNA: TGTGCCAGCAGCTTGAGGGACAGGGGTCCATACAGCAGAGATTACGAGCAGTACTTC. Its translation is CASSLRDRGPYSRDYEQYF. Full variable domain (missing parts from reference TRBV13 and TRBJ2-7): AAGVIQSPRHLIKEKRETATLKCYPIPRHDTVYWYQQGPGQDPQFLISFYEKMQSDKGSIPDRFSAQQFSDYHSELNMSSLELGDSALYFCASSLRDRGPYSRDYEQYFGPGTRLTVT.

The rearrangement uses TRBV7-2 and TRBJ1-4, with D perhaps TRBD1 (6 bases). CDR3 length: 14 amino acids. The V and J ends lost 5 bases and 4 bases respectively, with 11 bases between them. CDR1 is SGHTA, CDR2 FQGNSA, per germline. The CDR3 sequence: CASSQGGINEKLFF. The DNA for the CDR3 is TGTGCCAGCAGCCAAGGGGGTATTAATGAAAAACTGTTTTTT.